Described below is a single TCR beta chain sequence and its context. The record originates from a study of shared clonotypes between healthy human individuals. The table came from immunoSEQ multiplex PCR; TCRdb's copy has only in-frame clones and leaves some out. The sample has about 470,000 clones; around 79% are singletons. Specimen: PBMCs. The TCR originated in a woman between 40 and 50 years old in good health. Some clones in this sample may be carry-over from other donors' samples.

This chain's CDR3 is CASSPTMGQGVEQFF. CDR3 nucleotide sequence: TGTGCCAGCTCACCAACTATGGGACAGGGGGTTGAGCAGTTCTTC. V usage is TRBV18 and J usage is TRBJ2-1, with 11 bases aligning to TRBD1. The trim removed 2 bases at V and 9 bases at J, leaving 6 bases unmatched. The CDR3 runs 15 residues. Per germline, CDR1 KGHSH and CDR2 LQKENI. The full variable domain, rest sourced from reference TRBV18 and TRBJ2-1, is NAGVMQNPRHLVRRRGQEARLRCSPMKGHSHVYWYRQLPEEGLKFMVYLQKENIIDESGMPKERFSAEFPKEGPSILRIQQVVRGDSAAYFCASSPTMGQGVEQFFGPGTRLTVL.